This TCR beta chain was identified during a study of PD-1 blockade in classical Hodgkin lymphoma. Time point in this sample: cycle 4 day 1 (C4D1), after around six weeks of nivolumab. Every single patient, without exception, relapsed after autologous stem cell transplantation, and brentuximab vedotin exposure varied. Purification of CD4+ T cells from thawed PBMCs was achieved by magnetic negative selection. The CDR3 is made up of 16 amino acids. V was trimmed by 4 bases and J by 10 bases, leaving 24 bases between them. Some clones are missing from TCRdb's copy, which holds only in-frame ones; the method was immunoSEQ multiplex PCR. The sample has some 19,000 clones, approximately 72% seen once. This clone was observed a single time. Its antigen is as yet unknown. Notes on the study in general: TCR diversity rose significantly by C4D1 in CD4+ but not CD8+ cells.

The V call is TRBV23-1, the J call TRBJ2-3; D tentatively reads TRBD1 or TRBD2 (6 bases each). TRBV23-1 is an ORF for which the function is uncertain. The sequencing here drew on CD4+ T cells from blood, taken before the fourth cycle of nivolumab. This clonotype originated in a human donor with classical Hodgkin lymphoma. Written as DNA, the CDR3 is TGCGCCAGCAGTCGGGGGGAGGACAGTAGAATTGTGGCGCAGTATTTT. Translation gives CASSRGEDSRIVAQYF.